The clone carrying this TCR beta chain was found once. This clone may be a read error of a much larger clone one base away. This sample was included in a study of T cells in Graves' hyperthyroidism and ophthalmopathy. Source material for PBMCs was over 8 ml fresh peripheral blood. Using RNA transcripts as the source, TCR beta CDR3 regions were amplified. Using the HTBI primer set, a first-round RT-PCR was run on the TCR CDR3. Using its own MiXCR run on the multiplex PCR reads, TCRdb lists one record per CDR3 protein. The sample contains 92,000 or so distinct CDR3 sequences, roughly 56% of which appear only once. This CDR3 has 15 residues. Germline loops: CDR1 SGHKS, CDR2 YYEKEE (reference sequence).

The sequence was collected from a woman in her forties with Graves' hyperthyroidism. Source material: blood. V is TRBV5-5 and J is TRBJ2-3; D is perhaps TRBD1 (5 bases). Here the CDR3 reads CASSRNPRGTGTQYF. The CDR3 DNA reads as TGTGCCAGCAGTCGGAACCCCAGAGGCACAGGTACGCAGTATTTT.